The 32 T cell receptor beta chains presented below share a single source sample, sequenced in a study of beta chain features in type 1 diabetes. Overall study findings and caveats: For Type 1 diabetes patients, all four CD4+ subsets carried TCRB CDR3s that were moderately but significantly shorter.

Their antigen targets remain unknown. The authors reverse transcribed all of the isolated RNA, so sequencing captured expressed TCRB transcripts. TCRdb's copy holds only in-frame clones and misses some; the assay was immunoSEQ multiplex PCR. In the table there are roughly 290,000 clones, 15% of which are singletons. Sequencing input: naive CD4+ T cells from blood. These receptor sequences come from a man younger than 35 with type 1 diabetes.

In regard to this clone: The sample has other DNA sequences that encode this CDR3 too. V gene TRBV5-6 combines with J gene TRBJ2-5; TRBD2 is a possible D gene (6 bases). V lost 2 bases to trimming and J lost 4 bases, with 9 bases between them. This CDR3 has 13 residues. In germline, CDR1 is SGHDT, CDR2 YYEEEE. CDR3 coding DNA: TGTGCCAGCAGCTTCGGGGGAGGAGAGACCCAGTACTTC. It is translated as CASSFGGGETQYF.

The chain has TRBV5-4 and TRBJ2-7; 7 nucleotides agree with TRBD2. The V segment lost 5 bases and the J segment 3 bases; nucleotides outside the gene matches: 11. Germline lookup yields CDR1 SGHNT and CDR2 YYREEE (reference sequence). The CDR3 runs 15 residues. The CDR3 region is CASSSPGLRNYEQYF. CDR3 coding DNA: TGTGCCAGCAGTTCTCCGGGACTAAGGAACTACGAGCAGTACTTC.

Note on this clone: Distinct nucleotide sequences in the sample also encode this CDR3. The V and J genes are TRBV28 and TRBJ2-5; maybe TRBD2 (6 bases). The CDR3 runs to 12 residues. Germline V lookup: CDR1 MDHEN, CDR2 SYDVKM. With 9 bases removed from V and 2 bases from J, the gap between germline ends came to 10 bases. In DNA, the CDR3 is TGTGCCAGTCTCGGGGGTCAAGAGACCCAGTACTTC. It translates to CASLGGQETQYF.

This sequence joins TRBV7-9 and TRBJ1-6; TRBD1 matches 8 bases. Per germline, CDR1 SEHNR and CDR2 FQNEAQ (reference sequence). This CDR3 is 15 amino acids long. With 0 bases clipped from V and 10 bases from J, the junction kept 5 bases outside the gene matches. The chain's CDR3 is CASSLADRVGSPLHF. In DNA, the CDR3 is TGTGCCAGCAGCTTAGCGGACAGGGTCGGCTCACCCCTCCACTTT.

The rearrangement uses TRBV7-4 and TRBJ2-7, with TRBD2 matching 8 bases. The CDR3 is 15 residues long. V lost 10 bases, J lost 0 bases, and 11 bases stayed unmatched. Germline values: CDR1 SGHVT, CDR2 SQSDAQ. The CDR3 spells CAILDPGTSSYEQYF. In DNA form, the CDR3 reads TGTGCCATCCTGGATCCCGGGACTAGCTCCTACGAGCAGTACTTC.

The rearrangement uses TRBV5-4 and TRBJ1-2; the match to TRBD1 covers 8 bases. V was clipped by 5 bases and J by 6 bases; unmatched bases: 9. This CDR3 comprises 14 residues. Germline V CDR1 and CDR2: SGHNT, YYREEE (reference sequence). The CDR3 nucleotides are TGTGCCAGCAGACGCCAGGGGGCTGTACATGGCTACACCTTC. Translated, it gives CASRRQGAVHGYTF.

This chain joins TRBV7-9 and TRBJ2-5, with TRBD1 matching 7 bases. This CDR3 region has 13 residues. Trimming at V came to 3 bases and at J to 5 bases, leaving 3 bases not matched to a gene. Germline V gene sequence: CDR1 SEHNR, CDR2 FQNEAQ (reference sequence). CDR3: CASSFNRGETQYF. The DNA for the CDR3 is TGTGCCAGCAGCTTCAACAGGGGTGAGACCCAGTACTTC.

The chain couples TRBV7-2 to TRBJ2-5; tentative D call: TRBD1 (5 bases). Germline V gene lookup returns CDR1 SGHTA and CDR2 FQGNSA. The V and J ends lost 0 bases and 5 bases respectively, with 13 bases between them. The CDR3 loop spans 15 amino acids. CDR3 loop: CASSLAVGLPETQYF. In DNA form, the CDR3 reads TGTGCCAGCAGCTTAGCTGTGGGGCTTCCTGAGACCCAGTACTTC.

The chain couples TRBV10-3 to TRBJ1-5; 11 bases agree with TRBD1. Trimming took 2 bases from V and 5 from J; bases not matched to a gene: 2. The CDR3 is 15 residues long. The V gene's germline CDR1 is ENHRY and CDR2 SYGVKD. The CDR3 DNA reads TGTGCCATCAGTGAGGGACAGGGGGCAGATCAGCCCCAGCATTTT. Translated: CAISEGQGADQPQHF.

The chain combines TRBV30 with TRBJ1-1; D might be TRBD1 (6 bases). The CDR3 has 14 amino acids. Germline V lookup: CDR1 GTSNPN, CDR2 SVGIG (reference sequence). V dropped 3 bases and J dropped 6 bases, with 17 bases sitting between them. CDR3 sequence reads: CAWRYRDAPAEAFF. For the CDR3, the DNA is TGTGCCTGGAGGTACAGGGACGCGCCGGCTGAAGCTTTCTTT.

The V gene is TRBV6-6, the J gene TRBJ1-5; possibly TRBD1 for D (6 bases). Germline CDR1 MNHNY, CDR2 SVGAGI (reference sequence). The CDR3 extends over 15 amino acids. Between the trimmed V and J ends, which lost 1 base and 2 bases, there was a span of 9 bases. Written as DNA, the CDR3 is TGTGCCAGCAGTTACTTAGGGGGAGGCAATCAGCCCCAGCATTTT. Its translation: CASSYLGGGNQPQHF.

CDR3 sequence: CASSPPGHFQETQYF. CDR3 DNA: TGTGCCAGCTCACCACCGGGACACTTCCAAGAGACCCAGTACTTC. V usage is TRBV18 and J usage is TRBJ2-5, with D maybe TRBD1 (6 bases). This CDR3 comprises 15 residues. Deletions cut 0 bases from V and 1 base from J, with 9 bases between. Per the germline V gene, CDR1 is KGHSH and CDR2 is LQKENI.

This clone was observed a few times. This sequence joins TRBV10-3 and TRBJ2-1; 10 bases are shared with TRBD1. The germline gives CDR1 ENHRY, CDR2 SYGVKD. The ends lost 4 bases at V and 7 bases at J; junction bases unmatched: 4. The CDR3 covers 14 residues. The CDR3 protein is CAISAGQGSNEQFF. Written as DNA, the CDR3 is TGTGCCATCAGTGCGGGACAGGGGTCGAATGAGCAGTTCTTC.

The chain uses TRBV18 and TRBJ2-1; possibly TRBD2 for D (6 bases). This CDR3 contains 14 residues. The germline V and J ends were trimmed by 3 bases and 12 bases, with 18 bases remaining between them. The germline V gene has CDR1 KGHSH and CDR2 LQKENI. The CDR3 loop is CASSPDGGGERQFF. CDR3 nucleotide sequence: TGTGCCAGCTCACCGGATGGCGGAGGGGAACGGCAGTTCTTC.

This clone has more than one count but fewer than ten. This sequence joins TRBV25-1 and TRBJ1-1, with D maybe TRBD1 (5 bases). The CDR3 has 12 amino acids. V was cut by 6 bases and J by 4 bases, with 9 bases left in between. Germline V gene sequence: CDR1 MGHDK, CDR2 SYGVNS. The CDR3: CASRSRATEAFF. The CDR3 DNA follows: TGTGCCAGCAGGTCCAGGGCCACTGAAGCTTTCTTT.

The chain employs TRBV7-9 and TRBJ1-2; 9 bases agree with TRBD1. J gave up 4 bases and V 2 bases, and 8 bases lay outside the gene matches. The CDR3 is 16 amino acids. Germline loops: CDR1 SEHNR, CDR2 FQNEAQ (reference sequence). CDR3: CASSLKGTGKVYGYTF. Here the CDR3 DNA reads TGTGCCAGCAGCTTAAAAGGGACAGGGAAGGTCTATGGCTACACCTTC. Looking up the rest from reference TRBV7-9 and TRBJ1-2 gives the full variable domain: DTGVSQNPRHKITKRGQNVTFRCDPISEHNRLYWYRQTLGQGPEFLTYFQNEAQLEKSRLLSDRFSAERPKGSFSTLEIQRTEQGDSAMYLCASSLKGTGKVYGYTFGSGTRLTVV.

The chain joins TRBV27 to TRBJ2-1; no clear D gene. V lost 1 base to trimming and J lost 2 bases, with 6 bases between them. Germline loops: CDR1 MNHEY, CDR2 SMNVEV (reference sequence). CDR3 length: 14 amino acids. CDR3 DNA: TGTGCCAGCAGTTTATACAGAGCCTACAATGAGCAGTTCTTC. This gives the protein CASSLYRAYNEQFF.

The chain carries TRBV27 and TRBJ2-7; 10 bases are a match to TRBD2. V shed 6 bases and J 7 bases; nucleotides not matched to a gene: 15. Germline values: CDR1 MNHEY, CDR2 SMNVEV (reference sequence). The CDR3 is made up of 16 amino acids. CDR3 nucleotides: TGTGCCAGCAGCCTACTCGGAAGCGGGAGGGCCGGGGAGCAGTACTTC. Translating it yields CASSLLGSGRAGEQYF.

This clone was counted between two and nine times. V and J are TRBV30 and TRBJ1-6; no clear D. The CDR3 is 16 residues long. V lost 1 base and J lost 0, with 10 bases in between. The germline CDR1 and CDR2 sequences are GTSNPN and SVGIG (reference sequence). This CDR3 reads CAWSGRRSSYNSPLHF. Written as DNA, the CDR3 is TGTGCCTGGAGTGGCCGGCGGAGCTCCTATAATTCACCCCTCCACTTT.

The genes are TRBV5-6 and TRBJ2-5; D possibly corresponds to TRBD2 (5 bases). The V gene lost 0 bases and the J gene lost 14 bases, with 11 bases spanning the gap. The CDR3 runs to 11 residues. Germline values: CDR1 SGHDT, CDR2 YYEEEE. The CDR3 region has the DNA TGTGCCAGCAGCTTGGCCGGGATGTACTACTTC. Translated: CASSLAGMYYF.

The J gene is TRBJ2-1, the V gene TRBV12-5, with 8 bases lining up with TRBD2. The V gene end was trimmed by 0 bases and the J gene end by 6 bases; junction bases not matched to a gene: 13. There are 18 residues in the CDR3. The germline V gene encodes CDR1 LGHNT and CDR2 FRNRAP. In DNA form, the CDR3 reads TGTGCTAGTGGTTTGGTACGACTATCTACGGGGGGGGTCAATGAGCAGTTCTTC. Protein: CASGLVRLSTGGVNEQFF. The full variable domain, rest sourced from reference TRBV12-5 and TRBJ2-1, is DARVTQTPRHKVTEMGQEVTMRCQPILGHNTVFWYRQTMMQGLELLAYFRNRAPLDDSGMPKDRFSAEMPDATLATLKIQPSEPRDSAVYFCASGLVRLSTGGVNEQFFGPGTRLTVL.

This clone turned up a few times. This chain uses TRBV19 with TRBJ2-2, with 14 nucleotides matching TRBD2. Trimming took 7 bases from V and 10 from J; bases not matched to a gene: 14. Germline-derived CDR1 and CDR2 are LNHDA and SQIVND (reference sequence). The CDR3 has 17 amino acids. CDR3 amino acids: CASTLPPGLAGELELFF. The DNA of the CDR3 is TGTGCCAGTACCCTCCCACCGGGACTAGCGGGGGAATTGGAGCTGTTTTTT.

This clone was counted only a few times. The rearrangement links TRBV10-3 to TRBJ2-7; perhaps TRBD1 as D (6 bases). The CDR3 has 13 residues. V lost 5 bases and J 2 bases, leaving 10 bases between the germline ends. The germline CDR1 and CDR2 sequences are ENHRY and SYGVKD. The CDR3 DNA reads TGTGCCATCAGTCCAGGGGAACCCTACGAGCAGTACTTC. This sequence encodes CAISPGEPYEQYF.

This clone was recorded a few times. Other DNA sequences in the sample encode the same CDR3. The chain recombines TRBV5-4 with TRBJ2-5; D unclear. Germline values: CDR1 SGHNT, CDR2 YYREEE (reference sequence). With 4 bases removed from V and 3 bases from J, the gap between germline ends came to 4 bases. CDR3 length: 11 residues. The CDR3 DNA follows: TGTGCCAGCAGCACTGAAGAGACCCAGTACTTC. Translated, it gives CASSTEETQYF.

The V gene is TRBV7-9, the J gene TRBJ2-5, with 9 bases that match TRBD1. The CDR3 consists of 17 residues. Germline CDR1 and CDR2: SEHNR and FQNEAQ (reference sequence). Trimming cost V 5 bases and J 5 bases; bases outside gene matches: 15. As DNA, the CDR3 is TGTGCCAGCAGCCCGGTCCCGGGACAGGGCTTTATCGAGACCCAGTACTTC. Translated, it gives CASSPVPGQGFIETQYF.

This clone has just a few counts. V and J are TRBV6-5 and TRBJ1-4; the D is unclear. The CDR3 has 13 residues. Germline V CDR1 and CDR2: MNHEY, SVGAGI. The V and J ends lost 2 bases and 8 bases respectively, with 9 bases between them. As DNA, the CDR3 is TGTGCCAGCAGTTACGGGCCGTGGGAAAAACTGTTTTTT. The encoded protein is CASSYGPWEKLFF.

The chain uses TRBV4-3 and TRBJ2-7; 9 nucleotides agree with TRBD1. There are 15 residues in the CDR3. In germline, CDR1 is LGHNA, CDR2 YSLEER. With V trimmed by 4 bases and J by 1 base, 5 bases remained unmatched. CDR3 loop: CASSRGTGPSYEQYF. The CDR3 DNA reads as TGCGCCAGCAGCCGAGGGACAGGGCCATCCTACGAGCAGTACTTC.

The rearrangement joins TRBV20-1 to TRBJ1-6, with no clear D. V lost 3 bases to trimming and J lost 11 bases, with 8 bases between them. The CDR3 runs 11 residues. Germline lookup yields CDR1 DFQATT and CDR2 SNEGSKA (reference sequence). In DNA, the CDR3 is TGCAGTGCTAGGAGCGGACCACCCCTCCACTTT. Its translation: CSARSGPPLHF.

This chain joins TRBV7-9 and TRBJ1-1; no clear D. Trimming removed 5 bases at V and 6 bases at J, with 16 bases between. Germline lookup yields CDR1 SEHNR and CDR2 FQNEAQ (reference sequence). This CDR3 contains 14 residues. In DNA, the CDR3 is TGTGCCAGCAGCCCAGGAGGCTGGCAAGCTGAAGCTTTCTTT. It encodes CASSPGGWQAEAFF.

CDR3 residues: CASSLRSENIQYF. For the CDR3, the DNA is TGTGCCAGCAGTTTAAGGAGCGAAAACATTCAGTACTTC. The chain links TRBV28 to TRBJ2-4; D gene unclear. The V end was cut by 2 bases, the J end by 5 bases, with 7 bases between. CDR3 length: 13 amino acids. Germline V CDR1 and CDR2: MDHEN, SYDVKM.

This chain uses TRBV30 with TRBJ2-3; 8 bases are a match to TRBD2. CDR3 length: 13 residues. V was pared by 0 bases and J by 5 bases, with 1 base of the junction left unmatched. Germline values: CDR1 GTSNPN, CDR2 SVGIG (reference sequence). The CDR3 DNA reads TGTGCCTGGAGTGTGGGACTAGAAGATACGCAGTATTTT. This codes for CAWSVGLEDTQYF.

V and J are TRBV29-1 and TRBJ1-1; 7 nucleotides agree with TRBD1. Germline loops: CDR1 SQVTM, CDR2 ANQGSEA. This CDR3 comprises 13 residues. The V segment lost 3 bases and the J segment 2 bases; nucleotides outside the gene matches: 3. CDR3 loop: CSVDRGKNTEAFF. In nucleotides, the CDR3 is TGCAGCGTTGACAGGGGGAAAAACACTGAAGCTTTCTTT.